This T cell receptor (beta chain) appears in the sequencing data of a study of T-cell reconstitution after alpha-beta-depleted transplantation in children. Regarding the study as a whole: Reportedly, only several hundred clones from non-depleted graft cells drove alpha-beta T-cell counts at about two months. T-cell counts and diversity at one year following transplant were attributed mainly to newly produced T cells.

Trimming cost V 5 bases and J 4 bases, with 9 bases left between them. The V gene's germline CDR1 is MNHNY and CDR2 SVGAGI (reference sequence). The CDR3 is 13 residues long. This clonotype has a count of ten or more. Its antigen remains unknown. TCRbeta library preparation incorporated unique molecular identifiers. TCRdb analysed the PCR reads with MiXCR anew, one entry per CDR3 protein. The sample lists about 200,000 distinct CDR3 sequences, approximately 8.4% occurring once. This clonotype was obtained from a male patient aged 2-9 years who had a stem cell transplant for acute myeloid leukemia, so the T cells may come from the graft donor. This chain uses TRBV6-6 with TRBJ1-5, with unresolved D. This specimen consisted of PBMCs, mostly from graft donor cells, obtained 360 days after TCRalphabeta/CD19-depleted stem cell transplant. The CDR3 sequence: CASSRKLNQPQHF. Here the CDR3 DNA reads TGTGCCAGCAGTAGAAAGTTAAATCAGCCCCAGCATTTT.